The TCR beta chain described here comes from a study of fetal regulatory T cell absence and autoimmunity. Study as a whole: Exocrine pancreas autoimmunity occurred in IPEX patients lacking clinical diabetes.

The V gene's germline CDR1 is MNHEY and CDR2 SMNVEV (reference sequence). CDR3 length equals 13 residues. Trimming left V 0 bases short and J 5 bases short, with 7 bases between. This was a survey-level run. TCRdb's copy holds only in-frame clones and misses some; the assay was immunoSEQ multiplex PCR. The table lists around 100,000 clones, less than 80% of them singletons. Study results and limitations: Compared with cord blood, pancreas showed oligoclonal TCR enrichment, some clones over 80-fold.

Concerning this clone itself: As yet, its antigen is unknown. Other DNA sequences from this sample encode an identical CDR3 as well.

The V call is TRBV27, the J call TRBJ1-2, with D maybe TRBD1 (5 bases). The sequenced sample was pancreas tissue. The TCR was taken from a male donor with IPEX syndrome. The CDR3 region is CASSLSRGYGYTF. The CDR3 coding sequence is TGTGCCAGCAGTTTATCGAGGGGATATGGCTACACCTTC.